These 8 T cell receptor beta chains were sequenced from one sample in a study of T cells in Graves' hyperthyroidism and ophthalmopathy (dated by TCRdb to the late 2010s). Library preparation was by multiplex PCR. TCRdb shows the sequencer as Illumina HiSeq 2000. The TCR beta CDR3 regions were amplified from RNA transcripts. For the first round of RT-PCR on the TCR CDR3, the HTBI primer set was used together with the Qiagen OneStep RT-PCR kit. The public reads were reprocessed in TCRdb via fastp at Q25 and MiXCR, keeping in-frame beta chains. Rows are combined by CDR3 protein, so each entry shows the most common genes and DNA. The sample contains 800,000 or so distinct CDR3 sequences, 38% of them found a single time. Of the sample, around 9.3% falls within the top ten clones. Sequenced sample: blood. The receptor source for this set is a man aged 18 to 29 with Graves' hyperthyroidism.

The table lists this clonotype with many counts. The CDR3 DNA follows: TGCAGTGCCGACTCCGGGACAACTAATGAAAAACTGTTTTTT. It specifies CSADSGTTNEKLFF. The chain employs TRBV20-1 and TRBJ1-4; D gene unclear. In germline, CDR1 is DFQATT, CDR2 SNEGSKA (reference sequence). This CDR3 is 14 amino acids long. Trimming stripped 6 bases from V and 0 bases from J, with 11 bases between.

The chain combines TRBV7-9 with TRBJ2-7; TRBD2 matches at 11 bases. Germline loops: CDR1 SEHNR, CDR2 FQNEAQ (reference sequence). This CDR3 comprises 15 residues. The junction had 3 bases not matched to a gene; V was cut back by 0 bases and J by 5 bases. CDR3 in amino acids: CASSLAELAGDEQYF. CDR3 nucleotide sequence: TGTGCCAGCAGCTTAGCGGAACTAGCGGGGGACGAGCAGTACTTC.

This rearrangement joins TRBV7-9 to TRBJ2-7, with 11 bases that match TRBD2. The J call may not be correct, given that the DNA end is closer to TRBJ2-1. This CDR3 is 15 amino acids long. Looked up from germline, CDR1 is SEHNR and CDR2 is FQNEAQ (reference sequence). DNA of the CDR3: TGTGCCAGCAGCTTTACTAGCGGGAGCGGGGATGAGCAGTTCTTC. Its translation is CASSFTSGSGDEQFF.

This clonotype appeared a few times. The chain couples TRBV20-1 to TRBJ2-2, with 7 bases that match TRBD1. CDR1 DFQATT and CDR2 SNEGSKA come from the germline V gene (reference sequence). The V segment lost 1 base and the J segment 3 bases; nucleotides outside the gene matches: 8. This CDR3 contains 16 residues. This CDR3 is CSARATGAEDTGELFF. The CDR3 region has the DNA TGCAGTGCTAGAGCTACAGGGGCGGAGGACACCGGGGAGCTGTTTTTT.

V is TRBV5-1 and J is TRBJ2-2, with D possibly TRBD1 on 6 matching bases. Trimming cost V 4 bases and J 0 bases, with 13 bases left between them. The CDR3 contains 16 residues. Germline V gene data show CDR1 as SGHRS and CDR2 as YFSETQ. The CDR3 spells CASSPTGTTNTGELFF. DNA of the CDR3: TGCGCCAGCAGCCCGACAGGAACAACGAACACCGGGGAGCTGTTTTTT.

The sample holds many counts of this clonotype. The chain has TRBV29-1 and TRBJ2-5; D is possibly TRBD1 or TRBD2 (5 bases each). Deletions cut 3 bases from V and 1 base from J, with 9 bases between. This CDR3 has 13 residues. CDR1 and CDR2 (germline): SQVTM, ANQGSEA. CDR3 coding DNA: TGCAGCGTTGAGAGGGACCTCCAAGAGACCCAGTACTTC. Translating it yields CSVERDLQETQYF.

The chain has TRBV7-9 and TRBJ2-5; no clear D gene. The CDR3 is 13 amino acids. The germline CDR1 and CDR2 sequences are SEHNR and FQNEAQ (reference sequence). Trimming took 5 bases from V and 3 from J, leaving 10 bases between them. The CDR3 region has the DNA TGTGCCAGCAGCCCACTTGGGAAAGAGACCCAGTACTTC. Its translation: CASSPLGKETQYF.

The V and J genes are TRBV7-2 and TRBJ2-5, with 9 bases identical to TRBD2. Germline V gene sequence: CDR1 SGHTA, CDR2 FQGNSA. The CDR3 has 17 amino acids. V lost 7 bases and J lost 6; bases outside the gene matches: 18. The CDR3 bases are TGTGCCAGCAACCTCTCCCGGGCGGGGGGGCTGGGAAAGACCCAGTACTTC. Translation gives CASNLSRAGGLGKTQYF.